This entry describes one TCR beta chain. Its specificity is unknown. Sequencing used immunoSEQ multiplex PCR; TCRdb keeps in-frame clones, though not all of them. Of 850,000 to 1,100,000 clones detected, roughly 80% appear once; the ten largest clones hold over 0.8%. V lost 3 bases and J lost 5, with 10 bases in between. CDR3 length equals 13 residues. The germline CDR1 and CDR2 sequences are SGHVS and FQNEAQ. The entry originates in a study of shared clonotypes between healthy human individuals. Study findings and constraints: Clonotype sharing among the donors was expected to vary with sequencing depth.

The sequence came from a man aged 18 to 35 in good health. Some clones in this sample may be carry-over from other donors' samples. V gene TRBV7-8 combines with J gene TRBJ1-1; no clear D. Sequences were obtained from memory CD4+ T cells from PBMCs. Subset indicated: CD45RA-negative fraction. CDR3 sequence: CASSFTEGTEAFF. CDR3 in DNA: TGTGCCAGCAGCTTTACAGAGGGTACTGAAGCTTTCTTT.